The rows below give T cell receptor beta chains drawn from one sample of a study of blood T cells in healthy people across ages. TCRdb ran MiXCR on the 5' RACE reads and lists one entry per CDR3 protein. The sample yields more than 450,000 distinct CDR3 sequences, about 25% seen once. This sample also appeared in a second study, on T cells of mothers and their children.

The specimen sequenced was blood. The receptor set was obtained from a boy between 2 and 10 years old in good health. CDR3s include the opening cysteine and the closing phenylalanine or tryptophan. A D gene is named only where the DNA matches it firmly.

d_gene: NA
v_gene: TRBV11-1
CDR3aa: CASSSPDRLNTEAFF

d_gene: TRBD2
v_gene: TRBV5-1
CDR3aa: CASRRLAGSGEQYF

d_gene: NA
v_gene: TRBV19
CDR3aa: CASSSGRTYGYTF

d_gene: NA
v_gene: TRBV27
CDR3aa: CASSPGASYEQYF

d_gene: TRBD2
v_gene: TRBV7-8
CDR3aa: CASCTTRGATDTQYF

d_gene: NA
v_gene: TRBV28
CDR3aa: CASSSLGGVPGSYTF

d_gene: NA
v_gene: TRBV29-1
CDR3aa: CSVAVRLKETQYF

d_gene: NA
v_gene: TRBV20-1
CDR3aa: CSARGGDRWDNEKLFF

d_gene: NA
v_gene: TRBV6-1
CDR3aa: CASSELVTGETQYF

d_gene: TRBD2
v_gene: TRBV20-1
CDR3aa: CSAMELAGGPDTQYF

d_gene: NA
v_gene: TRBV4-2
CDR3aa: CASSPREGGGIATNEKLFF

d_gene: NA
v_gene: TRBV7-9
CDR3aa: CASSPKGGYNEQFF

d_gene: NA
v_gene: TRBV2
CDR3aa: CASQQAPQNEAFF

d_gene: NA
v_gene: TRBV6-1
CDR3aa: CASTRGAAGGLAKNIQYF

d_gene: NA
v_gene: TRBV15
CDR3aa: CATSRGPTGEQFF

d_gene: NA
v_gene: TRBV6-5
CDR3aa: CASSYGPSVILYF

d_gene: TRBD2
v_gene: TRBV11-2
CDR3aa: CASSWDGLAGQETQYF

d_gene: TRBD1
v_gene: TRBV12-3/TRBV12-4
CDR3aa: CASSLPKTGENTGELFF

d_gene: NA
v_gene: TRBV7-8
CDR3aa: CASSNSRPINEQFF

d_gene: NA
v_gene: TRBV6-6
CDR3aa: CASSYAPGSDTQYF

d_gene: NA
v_gene: TRBV12-3/TRBV12-4
CDR3aa: CASSKSTEAFF

d_gene: NA
v_gene: TRBV5-5
CDR3aa: CASSLQGLNYGYTF

d_gene: NA
v_gene: TRBV5-1
CDR3aa: CASSLSIGDQETQYF

d_gene: TRBD1
v_gene: TRBV20-1
CDR3aa: CSASRDRGRKDSRTQYF

d_gene: NA
v_gene: TRBV2
CDR3aa: CASSGWESSYEQYF

d_gene: NA
v_gene: TRBV11-2
CDR3aa: CASSLTSTTGGETQYF

d_gene: NA
v_gene: TRBV6-6
CDR3aa: CASRDAWGNTEAFF

d_gene: TRBD1
v_gene: TRBV12-3/TRBV12-4
CDR3aa: CASSFKGQGIEQFF

d_gene: TRBD1
v_gene: TRBV3-1
CDR3aa: CARSQSPGTGNGYTF

d_gene: NA
v_gene: TRBV30
CDR3aa: CAATGPSYEQYF

d_gene: NA
v_gene: TRBV5-1
CDR3aa: CASRFLGPQGRRETQYF

d_gene: NA
v_gene: TRBV20-1
CDR3aa: CSAIGTPRSQETQYF

d_gene: NA
v_gene: TRBV6-5
CDR3aa: CASSYSLVDLLTNYGYTF

d_gene: NA
v_gene: TRBV29-1
CDR3aa: CSVAASSNQPQHF

d_gene: NA
v_gene: TRBV7-8
CDR3aa: CASSLGRALNQPQHF

d_gene: TRBD1
v_gene: TRBV7-7
CDR3aa: CASSTGQGNEQYF

d_gene: TRBD1
v_gene: TRBV7-6
CDR3aa: CASSSLDRVEYF

d_gene: NA
v_gene: TRBV6-5
CDR3aa: CASSCSPIDRERNNEQFF

d_gene: NA
v_gene: TRBV7-8
CDR3aa: CASSLNYRETNYGYTF

d_gene: NA
v_gene: TRBV19
CDR3aa: CASSQGMGEQYF

d_gene: TRBD2
v_gene: TRBV5-1
CDR3aa: CASSLDLAGGNEQFF

d_gene: NA
v_gene: TRBV20-1
CDR3aa: CSENRRGTDTQYF

d_gene: TRBD2
v_gene: TRBV12-5
CDR3aa: CASGAGTSGAGNIQYF

d_gene: NA
v_gene: TRBV13
CDR3aa: CASTWRRSGTQYF

d_gene: TRBD2
v_gene: TRBV3-1
CDR3aa: CASSLGLAGVYEQYF

d_gene: TRBD2
v_gene: TRBV10-3
CDR3aa: CAIGGAGGGYNEQFF

d_gene: NA
v_gene: TRBV5-1
CDR3aa: CASSLVQANTEAFF

d_gene: NA
v_gene: TRBV20-1
CDR3aa: CSAREWDSYEQYF

d_gene: NA
v_gene: TRBV15
CDR3aa: CATSRDKRSGELFF

d_gene: NA
v_gene: TRBV4-3
CDR3aa: CASSQEAWGTGELFF

d_gene: TRBD2
v_gene: TRBV7-2
CDR3aa: CASSPLTSGVFEQYF

d_gene: TRBD2
v_gene: TRBV9
CDR3aa: CASSAYSGSFADTQYF

d_gene: NA
v_gene: TRBV20-1
CDR3aa: CSAREGGEYEQYF

d_gene: NA
v_gene: TRBV12-3/TRBV12-4
CDR3aa: CASSPSLGETQYF

d_gene: TRBD1
v_gene: TRBV2
CDR3aa: CASSEGQGASEQYF

d_gene: TRBD2
v_gene: TRBV20-1
CDR3aa: CSARPGTSVNEQFF

d_gene: NA
v_gene: TRBV19
CDR3aa: CASIGGRASGANVLTF

d_gene: NA
v_gene: TRBV12-3/TRBV12-4
CDR3aa: CASSFGGQIETQYF

d_gene: NA
v_gene: TRBV25-1
CDR3aa: CASSPTSGELFF